This T cell receptor beta chain was obtained from a study of regulatory T cells in long-lasting Graves disease (dated by TCRdb to about 2021). With respect to the entire study: To count as having persistent Graves' disease, a patient had to have received antithyroid drug treatment for over 5 years with TSH receptor autoantibodies remaining persistently positive. Persistent Graves' disease patients were compared with newly diagnosed Graves' disease patients by peripheral blood TCR sequencing and RNA sequencing. The study was conducted in China and was registered as a clinical trial. A total of roughly 35 samples underwent TCR sequencing: around 13 from persistent and around 20 from newly diagnosed Graves' disease patients. In the clinical cohort, patients with persistent Graves' disease had used antithyroid drugs for an average of about 10 years.

Taken with the paper, the label for time point translates to: persistent/refractory GD, antithyroid drugs over 5 years with positive TRAb. RNA was extracted from PBMCs in TRIzol for both TCR sequencing and RNA sequencing. The diagnosis of Graves' disease was made according to American Thyroid Association guidelines. Patients were recruited from an endocrinology department in Xi'an, China. Each patient gave about 8.1 milliliters of peripheral blood, collected in an EDTA anticoagulant tube. Ficoll Paque Plus density gradient separation was used to isolate PBMCs, and no further T cell sorting was done. An Agilent 2100 Bioanalyzer and agarose gel were used to check RNA quality, while a NanoDrop 2000 measured RNA concentration. This clonotype was seen a few times. There is no known antigen for this receptor. The input lacks base qualities; no much larger clone sits a single base away. From cysteine to phenylalanine, the CDR3 is 14 amino acids long. The kept DNA is CDR3 alone, 42 bases in frame from the first base. V and J lose 0 bases and 0 bases, and a span of 6 bases separates them. For CDR1 and CDR2, the germline V gene (reference sequence) lists SEHNR and FQNEAQ.

Beyond this particular receptor, the publication reports: The small sample size was acknowledged by the authors as a limitation that may reduce accuracy. Persistent disease showed preferential use of TRBV28, TRBJ1-2 and TRBJ2-5, whereas newly diagnosed disease favored TRBV20-1 and TRBJ2-1. Only peripheral blood was studied, because thyroid tissue, the primary lesion, was inaccessible. Sequencing and analysis were restricted to the TCR beta chain. A larger number of public clonotypes was shared among persistent patients (more than 2,500) than among newly diagnosed patients (around 890). Lower TCR Shannon entropy and fewer highly expanded clones were observed in persistent Graves' disease patients than in newly diagnosed patients, which suggested clonal expansion.

The library was generated by multiplex PCR. Data came from an Illumina HiSeq 4000. TCR beta libraries were built with iRepertoire HTBI primers and Arm-PCR amplification of CDR3 regions. PCR products were gel purified before sequencing. As for how the authors treated the data: Across samples, some 62 TRBV and 14 TRBJ segments were identified and used for gene usage analysis of CDR3 amino acid clonotypes. COPE and FqMerger were used to merge the filtered high-quality paired reads into contigs. BLAST was used to align contigs to IMGT TRBV, TRBD and TRBJ reference genes, with CDR3 defined following IMGT. Clonotypes above 0.1% frequency were classified as highly expanded clones. Shannon entropy served as the measure of repertoire diversity, while the Gini coefficient captured V-J evenness. A clonotype was considered public if more than one individual shared it. TCRdb reworked the public reads: Q25 trimming with fastp, MiXCR clone assembly, productive beta chains retained. Rows are unified per CDR3 protein, each entry keeping the most common DNA and genes. The V and J calls here are based on TCRdb, not the publication. Recorded for this sample are 700,000 or so distinct CDR3 sequences; 25% to 30% of them occurred a single time. Roughly 40% of the sample lies in the top ten.

The input for sequencing was peripheral blood mononuclear cells (PBMCs), taken when the disease was refractory, from a patient treated with antithyroid drugs. This receptor was taken from a female donor with Graves disease. This sequence uses TRBV7-9 and TRBJ2-7; confidence is insufficient to name the D gene. At the DNA level, the sequence is TGTGCCAGCAGCTTAGCCTTGACCTCCTACGAGCAGTACTTC. Translated, this gives CASSLALTSYEQYF.